Presented here are 7 T cell receptor beta chains from one specimen sequenced in a study of cytomegalovirus exposure and HLA in healthy donors. Researchers ran the PCR with 60 Vbeta and 13 Jbeta primers. Produced via immunoSEQ multiplex PCR; TCRdb's table is partial and in-frame only. The sample has some 180,000 clones; about four fifths are singletons. The sample was PBMCs. These receptors came from a female donor in good health and CMV-seronegative.

V is TRBV13 and J is TRBJ1-5, with D possibly being TRBD1 (5 bases). CDR3 size: 15 residues. V shed 2 bases and J shed 3 bases, with 11 bases lying between them. The germline V gene has CDR1 PRHDT and CDR2 FYEKMQ (reference sequence). CDR3 protein: CASSLQGLINQPQHF. The CDR3 coding sequence is TGTGCCAGCAGCTTACAGGGCTTAATCAATCAGCCCCAGCATTTT.

The gene calls are TRBV27 and TRBJ2-1; D possibly corresponds to TRBD1 (5 bases). V was trimmed by 4 bases and J by 2 bases, leaving 15 bases between them. The CDR3 has 16 residues. Per germline, CDR1 MNHEY and CDR2 SMNVEV (reference sequence). CDR3 amino acids: CASSSGGGATYNEQFF. The DNA of the CDR3 is TGTGCCAGCAGTTCGGGTGGTGGGGCTACCTACAATGAGCAGTTCTTC.

The rearrangement links TRBV13 to TRBJ1-2; a possible D gene is TRBD1 (5 bases). The CDR3 runs to 15 residues. The V and J ends lost 5 bases and 5 bases respectively, with 18 bases between them. Germline CDR1 PRHDT, CDR2 FYEKMQ (reference sequence). As DNA, the CDR3 is TGTGCCAGCAGCCCCTTTCACGACGGGGGTTATGGCTACACCTTC. Residues: CASSPFHDGGYGYTF.

The rearrangement uses TRBV5-6 and TRBJ2-3; a weak D match, TRBD2 (5 bases). The length of the CDR3 is 14 residues. V was trimmed by 2 bases and J by 2 bases, leaving 9 bases between them. Germline values: CDR1 SGHDT, CDR2 YYEEEE. CDR3 protein: CASSFGIHTDTQYF. The CDR3 DNA follows: TGTGCCAGCAGCTTCGGGATCCACACAGATACGCAGTATTTT.

The chain recombines TRBV4-2 with TRBJ2-3; D is unresolved. Looked up from germline, CDR1 is LGHNA and CDR2 is YNFKEQ. This CDR3 is 13 amino acids long. V was cut by 4 bases and J by 5 bases, with 10 bases left in between. The DNA for the CDR3 is TGTGCCAGCAGCCTCGGGTCCGTAGATACGCAGTATTTT. It codes for CASSLGSVDTQYF.

V and J are TRBV28 and TRBJ2-3; 13 bases map to TRBD2. The CDR3 length is 16 residues. In germline, CDR1 is MDHEN, CDR2 SYDVKM. V shed 4 bases and J 5 bases; nucleotides not matched to a gene: 6. The CDR3 DNA follows: TGTGCCAGCAGTTCCGGACTAGCGGGAGTACGAGATACGCAGTATTTT. This encodes CASSSGLAGVRDTQYF.

V is TRBV7-2 and J is TRBJ2-7, with D perhaps TRBD2 (6 bases). The CDR3 covers 15 residues. The ends were cut back, 6 bases at V and 3 bases at J, with 18 bases in the middle. Germline V gene data show CDR1 as SGHTA and CDR2 as FQGNSA. The CDR3 is CASRQGMGLNYEQYF. CDR3 nucleotides: TGTGCCAGCAGACAAGGAATGGGACTCAACTACGAGCAGTACTTC.